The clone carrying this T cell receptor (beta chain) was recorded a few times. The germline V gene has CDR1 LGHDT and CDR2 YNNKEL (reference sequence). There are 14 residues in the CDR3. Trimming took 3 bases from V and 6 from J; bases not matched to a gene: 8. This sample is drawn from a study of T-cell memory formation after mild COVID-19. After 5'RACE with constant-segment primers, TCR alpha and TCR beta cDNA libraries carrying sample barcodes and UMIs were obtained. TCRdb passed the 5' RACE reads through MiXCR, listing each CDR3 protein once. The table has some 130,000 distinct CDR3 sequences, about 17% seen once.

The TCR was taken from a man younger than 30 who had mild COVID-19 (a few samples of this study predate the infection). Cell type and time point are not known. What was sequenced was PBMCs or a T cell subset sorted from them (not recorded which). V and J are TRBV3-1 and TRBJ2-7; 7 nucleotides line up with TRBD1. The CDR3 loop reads CASSQRQGAGEQYV. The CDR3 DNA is TGTGCCAGCAGCCAGCGACAGGGAGCCGGCGAGCAGTACGTC.